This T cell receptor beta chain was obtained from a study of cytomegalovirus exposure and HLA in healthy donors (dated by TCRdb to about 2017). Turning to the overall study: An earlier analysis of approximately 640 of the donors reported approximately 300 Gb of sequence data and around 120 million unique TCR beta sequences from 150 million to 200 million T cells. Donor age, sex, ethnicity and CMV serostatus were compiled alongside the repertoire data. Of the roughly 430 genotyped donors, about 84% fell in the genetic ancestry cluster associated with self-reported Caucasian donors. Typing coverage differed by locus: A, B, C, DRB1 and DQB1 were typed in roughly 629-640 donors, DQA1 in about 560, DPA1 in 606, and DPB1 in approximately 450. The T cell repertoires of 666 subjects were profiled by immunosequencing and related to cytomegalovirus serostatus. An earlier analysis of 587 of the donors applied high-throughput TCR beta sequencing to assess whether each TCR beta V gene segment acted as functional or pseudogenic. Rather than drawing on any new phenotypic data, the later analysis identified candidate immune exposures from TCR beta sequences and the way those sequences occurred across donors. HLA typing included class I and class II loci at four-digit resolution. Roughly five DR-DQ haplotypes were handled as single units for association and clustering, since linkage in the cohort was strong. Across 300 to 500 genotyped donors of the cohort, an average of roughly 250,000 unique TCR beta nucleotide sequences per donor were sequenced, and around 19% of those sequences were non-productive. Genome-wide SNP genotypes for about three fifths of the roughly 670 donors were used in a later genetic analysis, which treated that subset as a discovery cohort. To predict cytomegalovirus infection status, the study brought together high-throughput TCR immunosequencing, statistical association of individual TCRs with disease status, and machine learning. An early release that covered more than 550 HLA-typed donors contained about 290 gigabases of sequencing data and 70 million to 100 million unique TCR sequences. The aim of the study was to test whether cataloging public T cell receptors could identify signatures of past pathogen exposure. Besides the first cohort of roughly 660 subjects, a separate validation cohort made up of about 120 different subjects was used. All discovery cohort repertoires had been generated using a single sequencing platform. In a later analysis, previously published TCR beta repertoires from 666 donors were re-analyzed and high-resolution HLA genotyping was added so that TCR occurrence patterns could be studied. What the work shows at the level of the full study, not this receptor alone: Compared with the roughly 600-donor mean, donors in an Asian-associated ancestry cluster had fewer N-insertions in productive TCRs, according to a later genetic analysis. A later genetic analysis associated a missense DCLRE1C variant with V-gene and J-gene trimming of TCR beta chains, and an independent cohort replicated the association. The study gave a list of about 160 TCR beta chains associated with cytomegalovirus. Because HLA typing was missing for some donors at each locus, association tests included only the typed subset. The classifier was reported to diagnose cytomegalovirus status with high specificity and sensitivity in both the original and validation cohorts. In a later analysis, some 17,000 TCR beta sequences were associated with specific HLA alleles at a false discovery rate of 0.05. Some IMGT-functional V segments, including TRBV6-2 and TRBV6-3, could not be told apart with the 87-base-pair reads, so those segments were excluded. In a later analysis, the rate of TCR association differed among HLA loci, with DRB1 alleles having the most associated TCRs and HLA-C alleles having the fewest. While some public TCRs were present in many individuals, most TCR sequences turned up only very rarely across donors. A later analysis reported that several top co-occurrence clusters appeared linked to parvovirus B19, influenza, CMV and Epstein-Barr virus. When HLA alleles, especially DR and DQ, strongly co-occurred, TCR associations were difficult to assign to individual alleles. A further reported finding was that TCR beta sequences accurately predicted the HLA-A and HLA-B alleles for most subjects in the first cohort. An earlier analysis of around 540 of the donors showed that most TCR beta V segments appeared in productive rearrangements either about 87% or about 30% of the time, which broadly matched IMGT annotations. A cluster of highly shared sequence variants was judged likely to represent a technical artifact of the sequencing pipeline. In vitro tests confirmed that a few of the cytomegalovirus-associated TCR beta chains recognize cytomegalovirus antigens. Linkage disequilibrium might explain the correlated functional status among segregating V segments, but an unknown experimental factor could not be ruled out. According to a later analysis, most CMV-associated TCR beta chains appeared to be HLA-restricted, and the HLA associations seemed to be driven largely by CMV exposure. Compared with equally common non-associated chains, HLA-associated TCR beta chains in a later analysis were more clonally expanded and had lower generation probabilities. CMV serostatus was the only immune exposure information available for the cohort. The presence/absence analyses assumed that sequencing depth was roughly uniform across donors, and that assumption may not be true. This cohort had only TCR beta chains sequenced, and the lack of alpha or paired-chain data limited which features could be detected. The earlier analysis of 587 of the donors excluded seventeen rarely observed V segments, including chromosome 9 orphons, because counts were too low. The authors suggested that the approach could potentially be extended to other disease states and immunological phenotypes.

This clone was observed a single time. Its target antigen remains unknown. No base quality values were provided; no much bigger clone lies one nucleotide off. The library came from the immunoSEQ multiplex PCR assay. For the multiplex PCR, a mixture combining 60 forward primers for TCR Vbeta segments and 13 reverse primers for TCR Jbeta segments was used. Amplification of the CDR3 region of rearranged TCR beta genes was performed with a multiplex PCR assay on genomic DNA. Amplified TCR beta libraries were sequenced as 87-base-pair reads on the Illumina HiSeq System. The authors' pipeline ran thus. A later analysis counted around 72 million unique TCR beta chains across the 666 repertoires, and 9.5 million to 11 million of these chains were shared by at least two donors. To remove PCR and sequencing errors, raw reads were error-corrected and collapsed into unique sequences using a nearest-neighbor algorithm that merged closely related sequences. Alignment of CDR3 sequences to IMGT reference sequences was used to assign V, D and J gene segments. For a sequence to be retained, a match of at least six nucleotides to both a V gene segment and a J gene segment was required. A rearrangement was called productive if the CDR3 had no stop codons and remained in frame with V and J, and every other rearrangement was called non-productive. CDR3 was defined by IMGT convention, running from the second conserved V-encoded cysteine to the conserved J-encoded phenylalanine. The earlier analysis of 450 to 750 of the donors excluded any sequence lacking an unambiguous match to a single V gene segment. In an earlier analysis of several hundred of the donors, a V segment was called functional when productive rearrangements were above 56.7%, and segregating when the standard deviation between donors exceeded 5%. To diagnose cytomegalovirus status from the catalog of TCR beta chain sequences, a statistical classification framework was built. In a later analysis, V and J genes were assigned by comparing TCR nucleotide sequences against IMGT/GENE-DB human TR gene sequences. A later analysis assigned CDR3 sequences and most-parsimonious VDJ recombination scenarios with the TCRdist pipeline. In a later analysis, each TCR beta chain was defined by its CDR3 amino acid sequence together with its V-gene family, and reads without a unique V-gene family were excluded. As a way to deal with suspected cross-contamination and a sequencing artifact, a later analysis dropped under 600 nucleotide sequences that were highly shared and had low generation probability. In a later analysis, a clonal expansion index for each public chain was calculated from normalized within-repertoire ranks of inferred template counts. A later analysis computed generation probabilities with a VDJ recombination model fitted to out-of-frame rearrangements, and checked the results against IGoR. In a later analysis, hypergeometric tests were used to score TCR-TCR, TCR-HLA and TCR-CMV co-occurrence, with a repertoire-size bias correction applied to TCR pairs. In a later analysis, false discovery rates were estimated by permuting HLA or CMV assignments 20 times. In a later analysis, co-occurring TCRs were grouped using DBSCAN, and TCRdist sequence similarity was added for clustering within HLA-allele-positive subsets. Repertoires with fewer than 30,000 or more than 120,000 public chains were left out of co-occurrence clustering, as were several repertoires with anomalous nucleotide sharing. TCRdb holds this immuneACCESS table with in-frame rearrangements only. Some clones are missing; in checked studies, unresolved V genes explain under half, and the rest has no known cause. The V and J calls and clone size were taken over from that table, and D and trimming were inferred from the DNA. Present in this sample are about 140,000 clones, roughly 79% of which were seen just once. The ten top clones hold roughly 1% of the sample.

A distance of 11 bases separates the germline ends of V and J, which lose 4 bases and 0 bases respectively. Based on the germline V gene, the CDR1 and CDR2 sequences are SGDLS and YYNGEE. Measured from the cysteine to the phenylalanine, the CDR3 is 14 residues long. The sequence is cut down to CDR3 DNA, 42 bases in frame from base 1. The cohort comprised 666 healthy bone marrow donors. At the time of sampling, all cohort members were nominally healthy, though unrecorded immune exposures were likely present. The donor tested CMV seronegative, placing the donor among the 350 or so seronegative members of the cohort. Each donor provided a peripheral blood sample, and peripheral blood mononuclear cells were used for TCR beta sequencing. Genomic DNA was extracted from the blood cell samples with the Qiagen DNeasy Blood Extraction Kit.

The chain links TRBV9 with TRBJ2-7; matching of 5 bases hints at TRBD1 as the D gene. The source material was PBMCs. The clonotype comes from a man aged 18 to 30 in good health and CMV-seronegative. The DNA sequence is TGTGCCAGCAGCCCCAGGGCCGGCTCCTACGAGCAGTACTTC. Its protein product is CASSPRAGSYEQYF.